This T cell receptor (beta chain) was found in a study of blood T cell repertoires in COVID-19. Germline CDR1 reads LGHDT; CDR2 reads YNNKEL (reference sequence). The CDR3 is 15 amino acids. V gave up 0 bases and J gave up 1 base, with 10 bases separating them. Source study methods: Researchers report that nucleated cell counts were estimated from reference gene primer amplification. Libraries were prepared by immunoSEQ multiplex PCR; TCRdb keeps only in-frame clonotypes and omits some of them. V and J calls and clone size are as listed in that table; D and trimming were resolved from the DNA. Counted here are 20,000 to 30,000 clones, 94% occurring once; the ten biggest clones make up around 4%.

The source is a woman aged 45-60 years with active COVID-19. The sample taken for sequencing was peripheral blood. The chain employs TRBV3-1 (or the pseudogene TRBV3-2) and TRBJ2-7; possible D gene TRBD2, 6 bases. The CDR3 here is CASSQDETRSYEQYF. The CDR3 DNA sequence: TGTGCCAGCAGCCAAGACGAGACTAGATCCTACGAGCAGTACTTC.